One sample yielded the 27 T cell receptor beta chains listed below, sequenced in a study of shared clonotypes between healthy human individuals. The repertoire was sequenced with immunoSEQ multiplex PCR; TCRdb's copy has only in-frame clones and lacks some. The table shows fewer than 1.8 million clones, with about 98.5% occurring only once. The sequencing sample was made of naive CD4+ T cells sorted from blood. The subset was: CD45RA+ positively selected. The receptors shown here come from a man aged 30 to 45 in good health.

The rearrangement links TRBV9 to TRBJ1-3; tentatively, D is TRBD1 (5 bases). The V gene's germline CDR1 is SGDLS and CDR2 YYNGEE. Deletions cut 4 bases from V and 0 bases from J, with 14 bases between. CDR3 size: 16 residues. In DNA, the CDR3 is TGTGCCAGCAGCCAAACCGGGGCCGGCTCTGGAAACACCATATATTTT. As protein: CASSQTGAGSGNTIYF.

The chain is built from TRBV29-1 and TRBJ2-1; 7 bases are a match to TRBD1. The CDR3 has 10 amino acids. CDR1 is SQVTM and CDR2 is ANQGSEA in the germline V gene. V trimming: 7 bases; J trimming: 12 bases; junction bases outside the gene matches: 6. The CDR3 spells CSARQGMQFF. Here the CDR3 DNA reads TGCAGCGCCAGACAGGGAATGCAGTTCTTC.

V usage is TRBV27 and J usage is TRBJ2-7; no firm D call. The length of the CDR3 is 12 residues. Per germline, CDR1 MNHEY and CDR2 SMNVEV (reference sequence). The V gene lost 5 bases and the J gene lost 2 bases, with 7 bases spanning the gap. The CDR3 protein is CASSGRPYEQYF. The CDR3 DNA is TGTGCCAGCAGTGGGCGCCCCTACGAGCAGTACTTC.

The rearrangement joins TRBV19 to TRBJ2-5; the match to TRBD1 covers 7 bases. The germline gives CDR1 LNHDA, CDR2 SQIVND (reference sequence). The V and J ends lost 3 bases and 5 bases, in that order; junction bases with no gene match: 9. The CDR3 covers 15 residues. The CDR3 sequence is CASSIAQGLVETQYF. The CDR3 nucleotides are TGTGCCAGTAGTATCGCACAGGGGTTGGTTGAGACCCAGTACTTC. The whole variable domain, remainder taken from reference TRBV19 and TRBJ2-5, is DGGITQSPKYLFRKEGQNVTLSCEQNLNHDAMYWYRQDPGQGLRLIYYSQIVNDFQKGDIAEGYSVSREKKESFPLTVTSAQKNPTAFYLCASSIAQGLVETQYFGPGTRLLVL.

The rearrangement uses TRBV28 and TRBJ2-1, with D perhaps matching TRBD2 (5 bases). V lost 3 bases and J 13 bases, leaving 16 bases between the germline ends. CDR1 MDHEN and CDR2 SYDVKM come from the germline V gene. This CDR3 has 13 residues. The CDR3 sequence is CASSFGERALQFF. The CDR3 coding sequence is TGTGCCAGCAGTTTTGGGGAGAGGGCTCTCCAGTTCTTC.

The gene calls are TRBV10-3 and TRBJ2-7; 8 bases map to TRBD1. This CDR3 has 14 residues. After removal of 4 bases from V and 4 bases from J, the junction contained 6 bases not matched to a gene. Looked up from germline, CDR1 is ENHRY and CDR2 is SYGVKD. The CDR3 sequence is CAISAQQGGYEQYF. As DNA, the CDR3 is TGTGCCATCAGTGCCCAACAGGGGGGATACGAGCAGTACTTC.

Concerning this clone itself: Other DNA sequences from this sample encode an identical CDR3 as well. The chain employs TRBV5-1 and TRBJ1-2; 10 bases match TRBD1. The junction had 2 bases not matched to a gene; V was cut back by 4 bases and J by 2 bases. CDR3 length: 14 amino acids. CDR1 is SGHRS, CDR2 YFSETQ, per germline. CDR3 DNA: TGCGCCAGCAGCCCGGGACAGGGGAACTATGGCTACACCTTC. This sequence encodes CASSPGQGNYGYTF.

The CDR3 sequence is CAWSVLGGNTIYF. CDR3 coding DNA: TGTGCCTGGAGTGTGCTGGGAGGAAACACCATATATTTT. V and J are TRBV30 and TRBJ1-3, with D unresolved. The germline CDR1 and CDR2 sequences are GTSNPN and SVGIG (reference sequence). Trimming took off 0 bases at V and 4 bases at J, with 7 bases between the two ends. This CDR3 comprises 13 residues. Looking up the rest from reference TRBV30 and TRBJ1-3 gives the full variable domain: SQTIHQWPATLVQPVGSPLSLECTVEGTSNPNLYWYRQAAGRGLQLLFYSVGIGQISSEVPQNLSASRPQDRQFILSSKKLLLSDSGFYLCAWSVLGGNTIYFGEGSWLTVV.

The V call is TRBV15, the J call TRBJ2-7, with 7 bases fitting TRBD1. The junction had 11 bases not matched to a gene; V was cut back by 2 bases and J by 4 bases. This CDR3 is built from 16 residues. CDR1 and CDR2 from the germline V gene are LNHNV and YYDKDF (reference sequence). CDR3 bases: TGTGCCACCAGCAGACGTCAGGGGGTCGGAAGGTACGAGCAGTACTTC. It yields the protein CATSRRQGVGRYEQYF.

This clone is a singleton in its sample. The V and J genes are TRBV7-9 and TRBJ1-1; possibly TRBD1 for D (5 bases). This CDR3 comprises 17 residues. With 0 bases removed from V and 3 bases from J, the gap between germline ends came to 17 bases. Per the germline V gene, CDR1 is SEHNR and CDR2 is FQNEAQ (reference sequence). CDR3 coding DNA: TGTGCCAGCAGCTTAGCGCTAACAGGCGGTAAGTACACTGAAGCTTTCTTT. Protein sequence: CASSLALTGGKYTEAFF.

V usage is TRBV30 and J usage is TRBJ1-5, with D uncertain. The V end lost 2 bases, the J end lost 1 base, and 12 bases lay between the germline ends. CDR1 and CDR2 (germline): GTSNPN, SVGIG (reference sequence). This CDR3 is 15 amino acids long. CDR3 DNA: TGTGCCTGGAGTCTCCGTGGGAGGAGCAATCAGCCCCAGCATTTT. The encoded protein is CAWSLRGRSNQPQHF. The variable domain in full, with the rest retrieved from reference TRBV30 and TRBJ1-5, is SQTIHQWPATLVQPVGSPLSLECTVEGTSNPNLYWYRQAAGRGLQLLFYSVGIGQISSEVPQNLSASRPQDRQFILSSKKLLLSDSGFYLCAWSLRGRSNQPQHFGDGTRLSIL.

The CDR3 DNA reads as TGTGCCAGCAGCTTAGAACCCGGGACAGGGAGCTTCGGCGGCTACGAGCAGTACTTC. Its translation: CASSLEPGTGSFGGYEQYF. The chain is built from TRBV11-2 and TRBJ2-7, with 9 bases matching TRBD1. Germline lookup yields CDR1 SGHAT and CDR2 FQNNGV. With V trimmed by 0 bases and J by 3 bases, 15 bases remained unmatched. The CDR3 contains 19 residues.

V usage is TRBV11-2 and J usage is TRBJ1-2; D possibly corresponds to TRBD1 (5 bases). The CDR3 covers 14 residues. The ends were cut back, 1 base at V and 7 bases at J, with 13 bases in the middle. The germline V gene encodes CDR1 SGHAT and CDR2 FQNNGV. Here the CDR3 reads CASSLVAGFGGYTF. The CDR3 DNA reads TGTGCCAGCAGCTTAGTGGCAGGGTTCGGTGGCTACACCTTC.

This chain joins TRBV7-9 and TRBJ2-4; perhaps TRBD2 as D (5 bases). Trimming cost V 7 bases and J 8 bases, with 21 bases left between them. This CDR3 is 15 amino acids long. The germline CDR1 and CDR2 sequences are SEHNR and FQNEAQ (reference sequence). The CDR3 sequence: CASTKTVGAEDIQYF. Written as DNA, the CDR3 is TGTGCCAGCACCAAAACGGTGGGAGCTGAGGACATTCAGTACTTC.

J is TRBJ1-4 and V is TRBV5-5, with a tentative D call TRBD1 (5 bases). Germline-derived CDR1 and CDR2 are SGHKS and YYEKEE (reference sequence). V was cut by 4 bases and J by 4 bases, with 11 bases left in between. CDR3 length equals 14 residues. For the CDR3, the DNA is TGTGCCAGCAGCGGGGGAGCTCGTAATGAAAAACTGTTTTTT. Amino acids: CASSGGARNEKLFF.

This chain joins TRBV9 and TRBJ2-3; D gene unclear. The V and J ends lost 0 bases and 8 bases respectively, with 13 bases between them. This CDR3 has 14 amino acids. Germline lookup yields CDR1 SGDLS and CDR2 YYNGEE. Here the CDR3 DNA reads TGTGCCAGCAGCGTAGTGGGGTCCAGAGGTACGCAGTATTTT. This codes for CASSVVGSRGTQYF.

V gene TRBV5-4 combines with J gene TRBJ2-7; the match to TRBD1 covers 11 bases. This CDR3 is built from 16 residues. After removal of 4 bases from V and 4 bases from J, the junction contained 10 bases not matched to a gene. CDR1 SGHNT and CDR2 YYREEE come from the germline V gene (reference sequence). The CDR3 is CASSPGGDRGKYEQYF. CDR3 nucleotide sequence: TGTGCCAGCAGCCCGGGTGGGGACAGGGGGAAATACGAGCAGTACTTC. The variable domain in full, completed from reference TRBV5-4 and TRBJ2-7, reads ETGVTQSPTHLIKTRGQQVTLRCSSQSGHNTVSWYQQALGQGPQFIFQYYREEENGRGNFPPRFSGLQFPNYSSELNVNALELDDSALYLCASSPGGDRGKYEQYFGPGTRLTVT.

This sequence joins TRBV10-2 and TRBJ2-7; D gene unclear. Trimming took off 6 bases at V and 0 bases at J, with 12 bases between the two ends. Looked up from germline, CDR1 is WSHSY and CDR2 is SAAADI. The CDR3 consists of 14 residues. The CDR3 here is CASSLAALSYEQYF. The CDR3 nucleotides are TGCGCCAGCAGCCTCGCGGCACTCTCCTACGAGCAGTACTTC.

The chain has TRBV29-1 and TRBJ2-3, with D maybe TRBD1 (6 bases). Trimming pared 4 bases from V and 1 base from J, leaving 12 bases between. Germline CDR1 and CDR2: SQVTM and ANQGSEA. This CDR3 is built from 14 residues. CDR3 in DNA: TGCAGCGTTGGGGGGCTAACGGGCACAGATACGCAGTATTTT. It translates to CSVGGLTGTDTQYF.

This rearrangement joins TRBV19 to TRBJ1-1; 7 bases align to TRBD1. This CDR3 spans 15 amino acids. Germline V gene sequence: CDR1 LNHDA, CDR2 SQIVND (reference sequence). V dropped 6 bases and J dropped 2; count of bases not matched to a gene: 9. CDR3 bases: TGTGCCAGTAGGCTTGGACAGGCCCCTAACACTGAAGCTTTCTTT. This codes for CASRLGQAPNTEAFF. Full variable domain (outside the CDR3, taken from reference TRBV19 and TRBJ1-1): DGGITQSPKYLFRKEGQNVTLSCEQNLNHDAMYWYRQDPGQGLRLIYYSQIVNDFQKGDIAEGYSVSREKKESFPLTVTSAQKNPTAFYLCASRLGQAPNTEAFFGQGTRLTVV.

The gene calls are TRBV5-1 and TRBJ1-4; 7 bases fit TRBD1. With V trimmed by 1 base and J by 5 bases, 11 bases remained unmatched. CDR1 is SGHRS and CDR2 is YFSETQ in the germline V gene. The CDR3 is made up of 17 amino acids. This chain's CDR3 is CASSLSTRQGGNEKLFF. The CDR3 region has the DNA TGCGCCAGCAGCTTGTCAACTAGACAGGGTGGAAATGAAAAACTGTTTTTT. The entire variable domain, with the rest obtained from reference TRBV5-1 and TRBJ1-4, is as follows: KAGVTQTPRYLIKTRGQQVTLSCSPISGHRSVSWYQQTPGQGLQFLFEYFSETQRNKGNFPGRFSGRQFSNSRSEMNVSTLELGDSALYLCASSLSTRQGGNEKLFFGSGTQLSVL.

The chain couples TRBV29-1 to TRBJ1-5; D perhaps matches TRBD1 (6 bases). Germline V CDR1 and CDR2: SQVTM, ANQGSEA. There are 15 residues in the CDR3. V shed 6 bases and J shed 7 bases, with 22 bases lying between them. Here the CDR3 reads CSVGGTDRRRQPQHF. The CDR3 bases are TGCAGCGTCGGGGGGACCGACAGGCGTAGGCAGCCCCAGCATTTT.

The chain has TRBV28 and TRBJ1-3; 8 nucleotides match TRBD1. J gave up 0 bases and V 5 bases, and 15 bases lay outside the gene matches. This CDR3 comprises 19 residues. The germline CDR1 and CDR2 sequences are MDHEN and SYDVKM. The CDR3: CASSQRDRTYLISGNTIYF. CDR3 in DNA: TGTGCCAGCAGTCAACGGGACAGGACCTATCTGATCTCTGGAAACACCATATATTTT.

The J gene is TRBJ2-7, the V gene TRBV5-6; 7 bases fit TRBD1. V shed 4 bases, J shed 1 base, and the junction held 11 bases outside the gene matches. CDR1 SGHDT and CDR2 YYEEEE come from the germline V gene. This CDR3 comprises 16 residues. The CDR3 protein is CASSLWTGSKSYEQYF. CDR3 DNA sequence: TGTGCCAGCAGCCTCTGGACAGGTTCGAAGTCCTACGAGCAGTACTTC.

The chain joins TRBV21-1 to TRBJ1-2; the table's TRBD1 call for D was not verified on the DNA. TRBV21-1 is listed as a pseudogene. This CDR3 is 19 amino acids long. This CDR3 is CASSKDGAFHRGPNYGYTF. For the CDR3, the DNA is TGTGCCAGCAGCAAAGATGGGGCCTTTCACAGGGGCCCTAACTATGGCTACACCTTC.

The V gene is TRBV6-6, the J gene TRBJ1-2; no clear D. CDR1 and CDR2 from the germline V gene are MNHNY and SVGAGI (reference sequence). Trimming shortened V by 6 bases and J by 8 bases, and 7 bases separated the two germline ends. This CDR3 is built from 10 residues. In nucleotides, the CDR3 is TGTGCCAGCAGGGGGAAGGGCTACACCTTC. It specifies CASRGKGYTF.

To note about this clone: Other DNA sequences in the sample encode the same CDR3. The V and J genes are TRBV10-3 and TRBJ2-2; TRBD1 is a possible D gene (5 bases). The CDR3 length is 14 residues. Deletions cut 7 bases from V and 1 base from J, with 10 bases between. Looked up from germline, CDR1 is ENHRY and CDR2 is SYGVKD. CDR3 residues: CAITGTGNTGELFF. The CDR3 region has the DNA TGTGCCATCACCGGCACAGGGAACACCGGGGAGCTGTTTTTT.